This paragraph covers one T cell receptor beta chain sequence. Its antigen is currently unknown. This specimen belongs to a study of Graves' ophthalmopathy and Graves' hyperthyroidism. Study-wide results and caveats: The blood repertoire also included most expanded thyroid clonotypes above 0.001 frequency.

The germline V gene has CDR1 MNHNS and CDR2 SASEGT. The CDR3 contains 15 residues. Trimming pared 7 bases from V and 0 bases from J, leaving 16 bases between. Researchers took RNA transcripts and amplified TCR beta CDR3 regions from them. HTBI-primed RT-PCR formed the first round, and a multiplex PCR formed the second. TCRdb reprocessed the multiplex PCR reads via MiXCR and lists one record per CDR3 protein. The data show 400,000 or so distinct CDR3 sequences, less than 20% seen once. The chain combines TRBV6-1 with TRBJ2-7; perhaps TRBD1 as D (5 bases). The clonotype was recovered from a woman aged 18-35 years with stable Graves' hyperthyroidism. Sequencing used peripheral blood. The CDR3 DNA follows: TGTGCCAGCAAGGTGGCTAGGGGAAGCTCCTACGAGCAGTACTTC. This translates into CASKVARGSSYEQYF.